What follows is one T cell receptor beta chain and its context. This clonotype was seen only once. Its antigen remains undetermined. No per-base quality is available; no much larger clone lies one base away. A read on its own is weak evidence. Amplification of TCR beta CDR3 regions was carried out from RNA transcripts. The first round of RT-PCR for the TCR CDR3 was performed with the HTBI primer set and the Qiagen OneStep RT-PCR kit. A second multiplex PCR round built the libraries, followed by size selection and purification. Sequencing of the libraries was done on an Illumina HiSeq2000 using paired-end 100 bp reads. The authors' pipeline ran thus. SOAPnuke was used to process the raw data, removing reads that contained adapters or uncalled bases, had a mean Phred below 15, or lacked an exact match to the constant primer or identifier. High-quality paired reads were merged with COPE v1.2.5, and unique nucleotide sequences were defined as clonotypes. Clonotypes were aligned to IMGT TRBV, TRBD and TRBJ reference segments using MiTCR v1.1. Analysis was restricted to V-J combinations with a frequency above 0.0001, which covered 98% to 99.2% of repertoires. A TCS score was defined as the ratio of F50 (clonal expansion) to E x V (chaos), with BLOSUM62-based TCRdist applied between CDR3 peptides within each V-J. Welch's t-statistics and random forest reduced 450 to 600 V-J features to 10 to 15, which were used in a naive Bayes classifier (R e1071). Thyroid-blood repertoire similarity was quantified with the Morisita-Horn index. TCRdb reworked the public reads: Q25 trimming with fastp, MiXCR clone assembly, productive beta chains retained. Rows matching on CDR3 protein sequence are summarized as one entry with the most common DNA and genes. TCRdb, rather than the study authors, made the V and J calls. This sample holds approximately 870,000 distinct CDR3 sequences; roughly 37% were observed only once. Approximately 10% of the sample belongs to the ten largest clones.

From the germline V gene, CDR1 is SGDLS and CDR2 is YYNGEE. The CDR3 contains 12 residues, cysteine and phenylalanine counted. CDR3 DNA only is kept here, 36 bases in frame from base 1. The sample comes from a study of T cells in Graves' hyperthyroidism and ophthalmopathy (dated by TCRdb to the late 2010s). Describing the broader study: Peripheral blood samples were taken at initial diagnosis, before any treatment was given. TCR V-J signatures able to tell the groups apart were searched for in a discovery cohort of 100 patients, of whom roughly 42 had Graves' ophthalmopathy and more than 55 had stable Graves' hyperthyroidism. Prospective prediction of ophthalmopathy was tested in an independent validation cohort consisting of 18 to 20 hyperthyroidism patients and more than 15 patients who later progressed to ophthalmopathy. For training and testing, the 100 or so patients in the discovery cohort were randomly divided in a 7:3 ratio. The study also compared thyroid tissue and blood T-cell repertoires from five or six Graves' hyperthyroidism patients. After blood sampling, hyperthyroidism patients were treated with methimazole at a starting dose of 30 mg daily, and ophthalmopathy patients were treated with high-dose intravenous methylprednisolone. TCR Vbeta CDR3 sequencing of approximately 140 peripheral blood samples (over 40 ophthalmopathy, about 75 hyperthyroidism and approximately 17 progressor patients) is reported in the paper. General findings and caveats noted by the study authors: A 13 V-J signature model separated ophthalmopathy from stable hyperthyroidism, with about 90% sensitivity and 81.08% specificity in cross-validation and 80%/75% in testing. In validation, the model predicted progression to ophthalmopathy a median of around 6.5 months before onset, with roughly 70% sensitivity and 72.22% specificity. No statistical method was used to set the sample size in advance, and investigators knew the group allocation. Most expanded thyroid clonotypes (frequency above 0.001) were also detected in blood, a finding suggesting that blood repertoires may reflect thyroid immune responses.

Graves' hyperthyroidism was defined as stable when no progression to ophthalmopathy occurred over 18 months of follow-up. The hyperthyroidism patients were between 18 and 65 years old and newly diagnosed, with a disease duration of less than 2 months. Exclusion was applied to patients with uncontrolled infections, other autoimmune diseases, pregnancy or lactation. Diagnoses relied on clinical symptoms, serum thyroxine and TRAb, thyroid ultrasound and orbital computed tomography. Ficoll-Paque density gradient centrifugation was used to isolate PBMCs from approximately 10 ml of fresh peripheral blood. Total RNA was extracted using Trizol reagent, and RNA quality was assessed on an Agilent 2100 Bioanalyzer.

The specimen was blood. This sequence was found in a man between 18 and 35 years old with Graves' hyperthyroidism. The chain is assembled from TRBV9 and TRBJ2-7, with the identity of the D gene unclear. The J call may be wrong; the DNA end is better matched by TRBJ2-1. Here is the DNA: TGTGCCAGCAGCGTAATGGCAGCAGCGCAGTTCTTC. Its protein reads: CASSVMAAAQFF.